This T cell receptor beta chain was recorded in a study of cytomegalovirus exposure and HLA in healthy donors. Study-wide points: Among TCR beta chains of equal frequency, HLA-associated ones were more clonally expanded in a later analysis. Associated with cytomegalovirus, according to the listing, were 150 to 200 TCR beta chains.

V shed 0 bases and J shed 7 bases, with 5 bases lying between them. There are 13 residues in the CDR3. Germline V gene lookup returns CDR1 SGHRS and CDR2 YFSETQ. Note on this clone: Its antigen is undetermined.

Primers included in the PCR were 60 Vbeta and 13 Jbeta primers. Here immunoSEQ multiplex PCR was the method, and the copy in TCRdb shows in-frame clones only, minus some. The repertoire includes around 75,000 clones, 70% to 80% of them detected once, and under 4% sits in the top ten. The clonotype originates from a middle-aged man in good health and CMV-seronegative. The sequenced material came from PBMCs. V and J are TRBV5-1 and TRBJ1-6; D possibly corresponds to TRBD1 (5 bases). The CDR3 is CASSLEGNSPLHF. CDR3 coding DNA: TGCGCCAGCAGCTTGGAGGGGAATTCACCCCTCCACTTT.